Each of the 32 T cell receptor beta chains below was sequenced from the same sample in a study of T cell responses to AZD1222 COVID-19 vaccine. Here immunoSEQ multiplex PCR was the method, and the copy in TCRdb shows in-frame clones only, minus some. Among around 130,000 clones listed, roughly 85% were seen once. Here the sequenced sample was peripheral blood, taken on day 0 of AZD1222 vaccination. Receptors were obtained from an adult in good health.

This chain joins TRBV7-9 and TRBJ2-1, with 10 bases identical to TRBD2. The germline V gene has CDR1 SEHNR and CDR2 FQNEAQ (reference sequence). This CDR3 spans 16 amino acids. The trim removed 0 bases at V and 6 bases at J, leaving 5 bases unmatched. The CDR3 is CASSLAGAGGSNEQFF. In nucleotides, the CDR3 is TGTGCCAGCAGCTTAGCAGGAGCGGGGGGGTCCAATGAGCAGTTCTTC.

The chain recombines TRBV20-1 with TRBJ1-2; unclear D gene. V was trimmed by 8 bases and J by 4 bases, leaving 11 bases between them. The CDR3 extends over 11 amino acids. Germline V lookup: CDR1 DFQATT, CDR2 SNEGSKA (reference sequence). The CDR3 DNA is TGCAGTATTTCTGAAAGCTATGGCTACACCTTC. This translates into CSISESYGYTF.

The chain carries TRBV6-4 and TRBJ2-6; no firm D call. Per the germline V gene, CDR1 is MRHNA and CDR2 is SNTAGT. CDR3 size: 16 residues. Trimming removed 4 bases from V and 0 bases from J, with 10 bases in between. The CDR3 DNA is TGTGCCAGCAGTGTGACTGAAAGCTCTGGGGCCAACGTCCTGACTTTC. Encoded protein: CASSVTESSGANVLTF.

V gene TRBV30 combines with J gene TRBJ1-1; possibly TRBD1 for D (5 bases). Germline V gene sequence: CDR1 GTSNPN, CDR2 SVGIG (reference sequence). V lost 2 bases, J lost 7 bases, and 8 bases lay in between. The CDR3 totals 11 residues. CDR3 sequence (DNA): TGTGCCTGGAGTTGGGGCAATGAAGCTTTCTTT. Its protein product is CAWSWGNEAFF.

The chain carries TRBV2 and TRBJ1-4, with 8 bases identical to TRBD1. CDR1 and CDR2 (germline): SNHLY, FYNNEI. This CDR3 region has 13 residues. The trim removed 7 bases at V and 8 bases at J, leaving 6 bases unmatched. The CDR3 sequence: CASMDREYEKLFF. The CDR3 nucleotides are TGTGCCAGCATGGACAGGGAGTACGAAAAACTGTTTTTT.

The CDR3 is CASSKQGASNQPQHF. The CDR3 DNA sequence: TGTGCCAGCAGCAAGCAGGGGGCAAGCAATCAGCCCCAGCATTTT. V usage is TRBV7-8 and J usage is TRBJ1-5, with TRBD1 matching over 8 bases. Losses at the gene ends were 5 bases for V and 1 base for J; bases not matched to a gene: 4. Germline CDR1 and CDR2: SGHVS and FQNEAQ. There are 15 residues in the CDR3.

The rearrangement uses TRBV7-2 and TRBJ1-3; no definite D call. Germline values: CDR1 SGHTA, CDR2 FQGNSA. V lost 1 base to trimming and J lost 0 bases, with 4 bases between them. The CDR3 is 14 residues long. DNA for the CDR3: TGTGCCAGCAGCTTAGTTAGCTCTGGAAACACCATATATTTT. Translating it yields CASSLVSSGNTIYF.

The chain is built from TRBV3-1 (or the pseudogene TRBV3-2) and TRBJ1-2; no definite D call. V was clipped by 1 base and J by 4 bases, with 10 bases between them. This CDR3 has 14 residues. Germline CDR1 is LGHDT and CDR2 is YNNKEL (reference sequence). The CDR3 nucleotides read TGTGCCAGCAGCCAAGTGCACAGTCCCTATGGCTACACCTTC. Protein: CASSQVHSPYGYTF.

The gene calls are TRBV30 and TRBJ2-7, with 8 bases identical to TRBD1. The J segment lost 6 bases and the V segment lost 5 bases, leaving 12 bases of the junction unmatched. CDR3 size: 14 residues. Germline V CDR1 and CDR2: GTSNPN, SVGIG (reference sequence). CDR3 protein: CAWAPGQVVSEQYF. CDR3 DNA sequence: TGTGCCTGGGCACCGGGACAGGTGGTTAGCGAGCAGTACTTC.

V and J are TRBV6-4 and TRBJ2-1; 8 nucleotides agree with TRBD1. The CDR3 has 15 residues. The germline gives CDR1 MRHNA, CDR2 SNTAGT. V was pared by 3 bases and J by 2 bases, with 3 bases of the junction left unmatched. The CDR3 DNA reads TGTGCCAGCAGTGAATCAGGGGGCCCCTACAATGAGCAGTTCTTC. Translation: CASSESGGPYNEQFF.

A single count supports this clone. The rearrangement joins TRBV28 to TRBJ1-2; possibly TRBD1 for D (5 bases). The V gene's germline CDR1 is MDHEN and CDR2 SYDVKM. This CDR3 has 15 residues. V was shortened by 2 bases and J by 6 bases, with 16 bases between the two germline ends. CDR3 bases: TGTGCCAGCAGTTTAGGTGGCGCGGGGCCAAATGGCTACACCTTC. This gives the protein CASSLGGAGPNGYTF.

This chain joins TRBV2 and TRBJ1-5, with 11 bases fitting TRBD1. The CDR3 is 13 amino acids. V lost 8 bases and J lost 6; bases outside the gene matches: 3. Germline V gene sequence: CDR1 SNHLY, CDR2 FYNNEI. The CDR3 DNA follows: TGTGCCAGCTGCGGGACAGGGGGTCAGCCCCAGCATTTT. The encoded protein is CASCGTGGQPQHF.

The rearrangement links TRBV24-1 to TRBJ2-1; 11 bases line up with TRBD2. V trimming: 3 bases; J trimming: 6 bases; junction bases outside the gene matches: 3. This CDR3 spans 15 amino acids. Germline V gene data show CDR1 as KGHDR and CDR2 as SFDVKD. CDR3 sequence reads: CATSDPTSGGNEQFF. CDR3 DNA sequence: TGTGCCACCAGTGATCCCACTAGCGGGGGCAATGAGCAGTTCTTC.

The chain is built from TRBV6-5 and TRBJ1-3; D possibly corresponds to TRBD1 (6 bases). CDR1 and CDR2 from the germline V gene are MNHEY and SVGAGI. V lost 6 bases, J lost 3 bases, and 12 bases lay in between. This CDR3 has 14 residues. The DNA for the CDR3 is TGTGCCAGCAGAGACACAGGGTATGGAAACACCATATATTTT. Protein: CASRDTGYGNTIYF.

Only one count was recorded for this clone. The gene calls are TRBV4-1 and TRBJ1-3; no firm D call. V lost 0 bases to trimming and J lost 0 bases, with 9 bases between them. The CDR3 runs to 16 residues. The V gene's germline CDR1 is MGHRA and CDR2 YSYEKL. Here the CDR3 reads CASSQEPPVSGNTIYF. CDR3 DNA sequence: TGCGCCAGCAGCCAAGAACCGCCGGTCTCTGGAAACACCATATATTTT.

This clone was counted only a few times. CDR3 loop: CASTGQGAMNTEAFF. The CDR3 nucleotides read TGTGCCAGCACCGGACAGGGTGCTATGAACACTGAAGCTTTCTTT. The chain couples TRBV2 to TRBJ1-1; 8 bases map to TRBD1. J lost 0 bases, V lost 7 bases, and 7 bases had no gene match. Germline V gives CDR1 SNHLY, CDR2 FYNNEI. There are 15 residues in the CDR3.

The chain is built from TRBV4-1 and TRBJ2-7; 7 bases are shared with TRBD1. The CDR3 contains 16 residues. V shed 0 bases, J shed 4 bases, and the junction held 9 bases outside the gene matches. Germline V gene sequence: CDR1 MGHRA, CDR2 YSYEKL. For the CDR3, the DNA is TGCGCCAGCAGCCAAGAGAACCAGGGGGTATTTTACGAGCAGTACTTC. It is translated as CASSQENQGVFYEQYF.

CDR3 nucleotides: TGTGCCAGCAGTACCTGGACAGGGTCGGGAAACACCATATATTTT. This codes for CASSTWTGSGNTIYF. The rearrangement links TRBV28 to TRBJ1-3, with 8 bases lining up with TRBD1. CDR3 length: 15 residues. V lost 5 bases, J lost 4 bases, and 7 bases stayed unmatched. CDR1 is MDHEN and CDR2 is SYDVKM in the germline V gene. Together with reference TRBV28 and TRBJ1-3, the CDR3 gives the full variable domain: DVKVTQSSRYLVKRTGEKVFLECVQDMDHENMFWYRQDPGLGLRLIYFSYDVKMKEKGDIPEGYSVSREKKERFSLILESASTNQTSMYLCASSTWTGSGNTIYFGEGSWLTVV.

There are a few counts of this clone. This chain connects TRBV5-1 to TRBJ1-5, with a weak D call TRBD1 (6 bases). Per the germline V gene, CDR1 is SGHRS and CDR2 is YFSETQ. The CDR3 length is 15 residues. V was shortened by 1 base and J by 4 bases, with 12 bases between the two germline ends. CDR3 nucleotide sequence: TGCGCCAGCAGCTTGACCGACAGGACGAATCAGCCCCAGCATTTT. Its protein product is CASSLTDRTNQPQHF.

The V and J genes are TRBV11-3 and TRBJ2-7, with D possibly being TRBD2 (5 bases). The germline V and J ends were trimmed by 4 bases and 5 bases, with 9 bases remaining between them. The CDR3 spans 12 residues. Germline V gives CDR1 SGHNT, CDR2 YENEEA. CDR3 coding DNA: TGTGCCAGCAGCTATGGACTTGACGAGCAGTACTTC. Translation: CASSYGLDEQYF. The full variable domain, in which reference TRBV11-3 and TRBJ2-7 provide the parts outside the CDR3, is EAGVVQSPRYKIIEKKQPVAFWCNPISGHNTLYWYLQNLGQGPELLIRYENEEAVDDSQLPKDRFSAERLKGVDSTLKIQPAELGDSAVYLCASSYGLDEQYFGPGTRLTVT.

The chain has TRBV19 and TRBJ1-3; 7 nucleotides line up with TRBD1. The CDR3 sequence is 16 residues long. Per the germline V gene, CDR1 is LNHDA and CDR2 is SQIVND (reference sequence). Trimming at V came to 2 bases and at J to 1 base, leaving 5 bases not matched to a gene. The CDR3 DNA reads as TGTGCCAGTAGTATAACAGGGGATGCTTCTGGAAACACCATATATTTT. It specifies CASSITGDASGNTIYF.

The chain has TRBV29-1 and TRBJ1-2, with 8 bases lining up with TRBD1. Germline lookup yields CDR1 SQVTM and CDR2 ANQGSEA. V shed 3 bases and J 6 bases; nucleotides not matched to a gene: 9. The CDR3 is 14 residues long. The CDR3 DNA reads as TGCAGCGTTGAGGACAGGGCTTGGTTTGATGGCTACACCTTC. It is translated as CSVEDRAWFDGYTF.

CDR3 protein: CASSEIRDSYEQYF. DNA for the CDR3: TGTGCCAGCAGTGAAATTCGGGACTCCTACGAGCAGTACTTC. The rearrangement joins TRBV2 to TRBJ2-7; tentative D call: TRBD2 (5 bases). The CDR3 loop spans 14 amino acids. Per germline, CDR1 SNHLY and CDR2 FYNNEI. Trimming removed 2 bases at V and 0 bases at J, with 8 bases between.

The rearrangement uses TRBV9 and TRBJ1-5; perhaps TRBD1 as D (6 bases). The V end lost 3 bases, the J end lost 0 bases, and 10 bases lay between the germline ends. Germline V gene lookup returns CDR1 SGDLS and CDR2 YYNGEE. This CDR3 is built from 15 residues. The DNA of the CDR3 is TGTGCCAGCAGCGCGACAGGCTATAGCAATCAGCCCCAGCATTTT. It specifies CASSATGYSNQPQHF.

The CDR3 DNA reads TGTGCCAGCTTACGGGGTAGGCCGAGCGCTGAAGCTTTCTTT. Protein: CASLRGRPSAEAFF. The J gene is TRBJ1-1, the V gene TRBV6-5, with no clear D. The V and J ends lost 8 bases and 6 bases respectively, with 19 bases between them. The germline gives CDR1 MNHEY, CDR2 SVGAGI. The CDR3 length is 14 residues.

The genes are TRBV18 and TRBJ2-7, with D unclear. Germline V gene data show CDR1 as KGHSH and CDR2 as LQKENI. Trimming shortened V by 4 bases and J by 3 bases, and 10 bases separated the two germline ends. The CDR3 runs 13 residues. The CDR3 DNA reads TGTGCCAGCTCACTAGGTGGGGACTACGAGCAGTACTTC. Translating gives CASSLGGDYEQYF. The full variable domain, with the rest looked up from reference TRBV18 and TRBJ2-7, is NAGVMQNPRHLVRRRGQEARLRCSPMKGHSHVYWYRQLPEEGLKFMVYLQKENIIDESGMPKERFSAEFPKEGPSILRIQQVVRGDSAAYFCASSLGGDYEQYFGPGTRLTVT.

This chain links TRBV5-6 with TRBJ2-2; 12 bases agree with TRBD2. This CDR3 is built from 16 residues. Trimming at V came to 1 base and at J to 5 bases, leaving 3 bases not matched to a gene. CDR1 and CDR2 from the germline V gene are SGHDT and YYEEEE. In DNA form, the CDR3 reads TGTGCCAGCAGCTTGCAAGGACTAGCGGGAACCGGGGAGCTGTTTTTT. Translation gives CASSLQGLAGTGELFF.

The chain recombines TRBV9 with TRBJ1-2, with D unclear. The CDR3 has 12 residues. The germline CDR1 and CDR2 sequences are SGDLS and YYNGEE. V was trimmed by 3 bases and J by 2 bases, leaving 5 bases between them. This chain's CDR3 is CASSGRNYGYTF. CDR3 in DNA: TGTGCCAGCAGCGGTCGAAACTATGGCTACACCTTC.

The V gene is TRBV30, the J gene TRBJ2-1, with 9 bases fitting TRBD2. CDR1 and CDR2 from the germline V gene are GTSNPN and SVGIG (reference sequence). The CDR3 extends over 14 amino acids. The J segment lost 3 bases and the V segment lost 4 bases, leaving 4 bases of the junction unmatched. The CDR3 loop reads CAWMGAGGYNEQFF. Here the CDR3 DNA reads TGTGCCTGGATGGGAGCGGGGGGCTACAATGAGCAGTTCTTC.

This clone showed up just once. This chain links TRBV3-1 (or the pseudogene TRBV3-2) with TRBJ2-7; the match to TRBD1 covers 7 bases. The CDR3 totals 13 residues. With V trimmed by 3 bases and J by 3 bases, 2 bases remained unmatched. CDR1 and CDR2 from the germline V gene are LGHDT and YNNKEL (reference sequence). CDR3 loop: CASSHPGGYEQYF. CDR3 in DNA: TGTGCCAGCAGCCATCCAGGGGGCTACGAGCAGTACTTC.

This clone showed up just once. The J gene is TRBJ2-1, the V gene TRBV7-2; either TRBD1 or TRBD2 may fit D (5 bases each). The germline V and J ends were trimmed by 2 bases and 2 bases, with 13 bases remaining between them. The CDR3 is 16 amino acids. Per germline, CDR1 SGHTA and CDR2 FQGNSA. The CDR3 coding sequence is TGTGCCAGCAGCTTACGAGGGGCCTCACCCTACAATGAGCAGTTCTTC. It translates to CASSLRGASPYNEQFF.

About this clone itself: The limits of the CDR3 on the DNA are not certain, so only TCRdb's listed CDR3 is given. V usage is TRBV9 and J usage is TRBJ1-2; whether TRBD1, the table's D call, matches the DNA was not checked. CDR1 is SGDLS and CDR2 is YYNGEE in the germline V gene. From its first to its last residue, the CDR3 has 23 amino acids. The CDR3 protein is CASSERTGGNYGYTFGGNYGYTF.